What follows are 8 T cell receptor beta chains derived from one specimen sequenced in a study of blood T cell repertoires in COVID-19. The assay was immunoSEQ multiplex PCR, and TCRdb's table has in-frame clones only and misses some. The sample lists over 100,000 clones, about four fifths occurring once. The specimen was peripheral blood. Receptors were obtained from a man aged 60 to 69 with active or convalescent COVID-19.

The CDR3 protein is CASSAARGGELFF. The CDR3 region has the DNA TGTGCCAGCAGCGCGGCCCGAGGCGGGGAGCTGTTTTTT. V usage is TRBV7-3 and J usage is TRBJ2-2; D not certain. The CDR3 is 13 amino acids. CDR1 and CDR2 from the germline V gene are SGHTA and FQGTGA. Trimming cost V 5 bases and J 7 bases, with 11 bases left between them. Supplemented by reference TRBV7-3 and TRBJ2-2, the full variable domain reads GAGVSQTPSNKVTEKGKYVELRCDPISGHTALYWYRQSLGQGPEFLIYFQGTGAADDSGLPNDRFFAVRPEGSVSTLKIQRTERGDSAVYLCASSAARGGELFFGEGSRLTVL.

This clone appeared a single time. V usage is TRBV13 and J usage is TRBJ2-7, with 13 positions matching TRBD2. This CDR3 has 15 amino acids. Germline assignment: CDR1 PRHDT and CDR2 FYEKMQ (reference sequence). The ends lost 4 bases at V and 7 bases at J; junction bases unmatched: 7. DNA of the CDR3: TGTGCCAGCAGCTCGAGACTAGCGGGAGGTTTTGAGCAGTACTTC. Residues: CASSSRLAGGFEQYF. Drawing the rest from reference TRBV13 and TRBJ2-7, the complete variable domain is AAGVIQSPRHLIKEKRETATLKCYPIPRHDTVYWYQQGPGQDPQFLISFYEKMQSDKGSIPDRFSAQQFSDYHSELNMSSLELGDSALYFCASSSRLAGGFEQYFGPGTRLTVT.

This clone was counted a single time. The genes are TRBV6-5 and TRBJ1-4; 9 bases align to TRBD1. The germline V gene has CDR1 MNHEY and CDR2 SVGAGI. This CDR3 is built from 15 residues. Germline trimming cut 6 bases from V and 11 bases from J; bases unmatched to any gene: 13. Here the CDR3 reads CASRPQGQGGMKLFF. Here the CDR3 DNA reads TGTGCCAGCAGACCCCAGGGACAGGGTGGGATGAAACTGTTTTTT.

The rearrangement joins TRBV6-7 to TRBJ2-2; possibly TRBD1 for D (6 bases). TRBV6-7 is an open reading frame, and its role is uncertain. The CDR3 sequence is 16 residues long. The V gene lost 0 bases and the J gene lost 2 bases, with 10 bases spanning the gap. The CDR3 DNA is TGTGCCAGCAGTTACTCGCGGACAGCAAACACCGGGGAGCTGTTTTTT. Protein product: CASSYSRTANTGELFF.

The V and J genes are TRBV28 and TRBJ1-1; 7 bases align to TRBD1. Germline loops: CDR1 MDHEN, CDR2 SYDVKM. J was trimmed by 0 bases and V by 9 bases; bases with no gene match: 16. This CDR3 spans 17 amino acids. The CDR3 bases are TGTGCCAGTCCCCCCCCGGGGACAGCTTTCTTGAACACTGAAGCTTTCTTT. Encoded protein: CASPPPGTAFLNTEAFF.

The chain links TRBV5-6 to TRBJ2-5, with TRBD1 matching over 10 bases. V lost 7 bases to trimming and J lost 5 bases; unmatched junction nucleotides: 5. The germline V gene has CDR1 SGHDT and CDR2 YYEEEE. The CDR3 covers 13 residues. CDR3 sequence (DNA): TGTGCCAGCGTGCGGACAGGGGGTGAGACCCAGTACTTC. This gives the protein CASVRTGGETQYF.

This chain links TRBV11-3 with TRBJ2-5; D not certain. Trimming stripped 1 base from V and 11 bases from J, with 11 bases between. Germline-derived CDR1 and CDR2 are SGHNT and YENEEA. This CDR3 comprises 12 residues. CDR3 coding DNA: TGTGCCAGCAGCTTAGTTGCAGGCCCACAGTACTTC. Amino acids: CASSLVAGPQYF.

This clone occurred once. CDR3 DNA sequence: TGTGCCAGCAGCTTGGTGGAGGGGACAGGGAACGAAAAACTGTTTTTT. This encodes CASSLVEGTGNEKLFF. The chain recombines TRBV5-5 with TRBJ1-4, with TRBD1 identical over 9 bases. In germline, CDR1 is SGHKS, CDR2 YYEKEE (reference sequence). Trimming at V came to 0 bases and at J to 8 bases, leaving 8 bases not matched to a gene. This CDR3 has 16 residues.